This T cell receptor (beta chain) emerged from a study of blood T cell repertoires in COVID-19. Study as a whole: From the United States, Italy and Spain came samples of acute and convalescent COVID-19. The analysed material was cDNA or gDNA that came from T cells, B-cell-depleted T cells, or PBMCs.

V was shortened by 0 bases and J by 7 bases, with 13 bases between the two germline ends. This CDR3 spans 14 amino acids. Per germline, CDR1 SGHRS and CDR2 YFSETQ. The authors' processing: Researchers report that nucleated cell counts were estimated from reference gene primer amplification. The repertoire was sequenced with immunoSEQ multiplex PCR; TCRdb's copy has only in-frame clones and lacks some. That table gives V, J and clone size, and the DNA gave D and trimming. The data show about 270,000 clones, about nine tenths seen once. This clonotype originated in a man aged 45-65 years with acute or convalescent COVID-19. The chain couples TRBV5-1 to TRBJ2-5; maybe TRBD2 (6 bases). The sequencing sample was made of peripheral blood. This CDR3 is CASSLGEASRTQYF. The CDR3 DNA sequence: TGCGCCAGCAGCTTGGGGGAGGCCTCGCGGACCCAGTACTTC.